This T cell receptor beta chain derives from a study of blood T cell repertoires in COVID-19. The overall study: Samples taken during acute and convalescent COVID-19 were collected in the United States, Italy and Spain. The analysed material was cDNA or gDNA that came from T cells, B-cell-depleted T cells, or PBMCs.

Authors' data handling: Amplification from reference gene primers served as the basis for estimated nucleated cell counts. This table comes from immunoSEQ multiplex PCR, and its TCRdb copy is limited to in-frame clones, with some not included. V and J calls and clone size are copied from that table; D and trimming were computed from the DNA. The repertoire consists of some 130,000 clones, with around 87% occurring once and the leading ten covering approximately 3.3%. The origin of this receptor is a woman in her fifties or sixties with acute or convalescent COVID-19. Sequencing was performed on peripheral blood.

In nucleotides, the CDR3 is TGTGCCAGCAGTTACGCGGGGATAGGTCAGCCCCAGCATTTT. This gives the protein CASSYAGIGQPQHF. J is TRBJ1-5 and V is TRBV6-5; D not resolved. This CDR3 has 14 amino acids. V lost 2 bases, J lost 6 bases, and 11 bases lay in between. Germline V gene sequence: CDR1 MNHEY, CDR2 SVGAGI.